The clone carrying this TCR beta chain was seen repeatedly, ten times or more. Its target is unknown. The data originate from a study of blood T cells in healthy people across ages. Study-wide findings and caveats: Donor CMV status was unknown, possibly confounding expanded clonotype changes. More naive CD4+ cells and higher diversity marked long-lived donors relative to aged donors.

The use of a sample-barcoded 5' primer and a J-beta primer mix characterized a second PCR of roughly 7 to 11 cycles. Through a template-switch adaptor with 12 random nucleotides, each cDNA molecule received a tag. Via MiXCR, TCRdb re-called the 5' RACE reads, giving one row per CDR3 protein. The data hold roughly 1,500,000 distinct CDR3 sequences, with 30% to 35% observed a single time. Germline V gene data show CDR1 as SGHRS and CDR2 as YFSETQ. Trimming shortened V by 0 bases and J by 3 bases, and 7 bases separated the two germline ends. The CDR3 totals 14 residues. Those donating, healthy Caucasian individuals from Russia, were aged roughly 6 to 90.

This receptor was obtained from a young woman in good health. This chain joins TRBV5-1 and TRBJ2-1; D gene ambiguous. The specimen sequenced was blood. This CDR3 is CASSLEDGYNEQFF. CDR3 sequence (DNA): TGCGCCAGCAGCTTGGAAGATGGCTACAATGAGCAGTTCTTC.